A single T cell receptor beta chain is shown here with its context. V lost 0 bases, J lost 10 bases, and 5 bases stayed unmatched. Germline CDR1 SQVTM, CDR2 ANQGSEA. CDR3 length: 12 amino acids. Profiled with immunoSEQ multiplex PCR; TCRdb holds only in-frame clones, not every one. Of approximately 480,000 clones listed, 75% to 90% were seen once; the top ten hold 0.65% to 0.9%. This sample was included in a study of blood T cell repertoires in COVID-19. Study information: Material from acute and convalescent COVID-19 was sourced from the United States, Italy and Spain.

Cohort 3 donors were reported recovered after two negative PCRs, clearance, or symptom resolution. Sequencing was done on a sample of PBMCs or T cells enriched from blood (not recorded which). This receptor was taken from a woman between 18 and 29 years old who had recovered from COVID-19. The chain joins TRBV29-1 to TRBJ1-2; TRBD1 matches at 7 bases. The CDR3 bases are TGCAGCGTTGAAGAGAGGGACAGAACCTACACCTTC. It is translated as CSVEERDRTYTF.